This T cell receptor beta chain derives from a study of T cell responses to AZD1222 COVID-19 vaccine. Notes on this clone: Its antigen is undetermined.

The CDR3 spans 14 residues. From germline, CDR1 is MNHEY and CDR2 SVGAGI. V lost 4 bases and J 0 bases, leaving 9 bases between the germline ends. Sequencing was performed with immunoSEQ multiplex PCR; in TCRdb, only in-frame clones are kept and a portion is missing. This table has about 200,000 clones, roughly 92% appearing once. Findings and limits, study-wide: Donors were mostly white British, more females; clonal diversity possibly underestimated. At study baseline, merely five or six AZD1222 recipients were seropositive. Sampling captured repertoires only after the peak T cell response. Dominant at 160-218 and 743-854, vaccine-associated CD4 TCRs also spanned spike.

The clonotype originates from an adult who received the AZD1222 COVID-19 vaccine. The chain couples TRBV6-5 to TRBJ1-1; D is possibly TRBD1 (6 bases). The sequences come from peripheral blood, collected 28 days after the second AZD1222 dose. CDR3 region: CASSSGVVNTEAFF. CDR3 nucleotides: TGTGCCAGCAGTTCAGGGGTTGTGAACACTGAAGCTTTCTTT.